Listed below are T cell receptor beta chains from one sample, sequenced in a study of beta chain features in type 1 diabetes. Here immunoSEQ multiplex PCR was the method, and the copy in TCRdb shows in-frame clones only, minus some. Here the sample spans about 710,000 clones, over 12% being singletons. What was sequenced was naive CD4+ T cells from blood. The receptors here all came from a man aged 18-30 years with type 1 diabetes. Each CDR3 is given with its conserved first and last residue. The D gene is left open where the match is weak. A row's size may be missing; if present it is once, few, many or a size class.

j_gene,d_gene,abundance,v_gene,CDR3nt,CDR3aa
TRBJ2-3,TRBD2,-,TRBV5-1,TGCGCCAGCAGCGCCGGGACTACTGTTACAGATACGCAGTATTTT,CASSAGTTVTDTQYF
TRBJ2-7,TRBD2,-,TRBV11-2,TGTGCCAGCAGCTTAGGACTAGCGGGAAGATACGAGCAGTACTTC,CASSLGLAGRYEQYF
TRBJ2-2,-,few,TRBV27,TGTGCCAGCAGTTTGAGTACGAACACCGGGGAGCTGTTTTTT,CASSLSTNTGELFF
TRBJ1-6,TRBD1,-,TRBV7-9,TGTGCCAGCAGCTTCGGACAGGGTTGGGCCCTCCACTTT,CASSFGQGWALHF
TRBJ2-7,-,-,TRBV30,TGTGCCTGGAGTCGAGGCGAGCCCTACGAGCAGTACTTC,CAWSRGEPYEQYF
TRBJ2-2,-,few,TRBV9,TGTGCCAGCAGCGAACAGGGAGCCGGGGAGCTGTTTTTT,CASSEQGAGELFF
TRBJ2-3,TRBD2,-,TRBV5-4,TGTGCCAGCAGCCCTAGCGGAGCTGCCACAGATACGCAGTATTTT,CASSPSGAATDTQYF
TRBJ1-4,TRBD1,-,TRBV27,TGTGCCAGCAGTTCTCAGGGGGCAGCTAATGAAAAACTGTTTTTT,CASSSQGAANEKLFF
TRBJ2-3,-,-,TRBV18,TGTGCCAGCTCACCAGCTGGTACGCAGTATTTT,CASSPAGTQYF
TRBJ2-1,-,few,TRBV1,TGCACCAGCAGCCTCCGGGTAGCGGATTACAATGAGCAGTTCTTC,CTSSLRVADYNEQFF
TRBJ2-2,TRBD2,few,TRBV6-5,TGTGCCAGCAGGATCAGCGGGAGCGCCGGGGAGCTGTTTTTT,CASRISGSAGELFF
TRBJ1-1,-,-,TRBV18,TGTGCCAGCTTACCACAGGGAATGAACACTGAAGCTTTCTTT,CASLPQGMNTEAFF
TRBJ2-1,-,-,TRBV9,TGTGCCAGCAGCGTAGTTAACGTCAATGAGCAGTTCTTC,CASSVVNVNEQFF
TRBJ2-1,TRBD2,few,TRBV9,TGTGCCAGCAGCCTTAGCGGGGGGTTGAATGAGCAGTTCTTC,CASSLSGGLNEQFF
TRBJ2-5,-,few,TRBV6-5,TGTGCCAGCACCTCCGGGGTTGTGGAAGAGACCCAGTACTTC,CASTSGVVEETQYF
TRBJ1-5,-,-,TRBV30,TGTGCCTGGAGTAGTGGCAATCAGCCCCAGCATTTT,CAWSSGNQPQHF
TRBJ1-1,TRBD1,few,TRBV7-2,TGTGCCAGCAGCTCTCCTCCCGGGACAGCCGAGAACACTGAAGCTTTCTTT,CASSSPPGTAENTEAFF
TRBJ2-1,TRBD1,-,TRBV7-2,TGTGCCAGCAACCGCGACAGGGGGGTTAATGAGCAGTTCTTC,CASNRDRGVNEQFF